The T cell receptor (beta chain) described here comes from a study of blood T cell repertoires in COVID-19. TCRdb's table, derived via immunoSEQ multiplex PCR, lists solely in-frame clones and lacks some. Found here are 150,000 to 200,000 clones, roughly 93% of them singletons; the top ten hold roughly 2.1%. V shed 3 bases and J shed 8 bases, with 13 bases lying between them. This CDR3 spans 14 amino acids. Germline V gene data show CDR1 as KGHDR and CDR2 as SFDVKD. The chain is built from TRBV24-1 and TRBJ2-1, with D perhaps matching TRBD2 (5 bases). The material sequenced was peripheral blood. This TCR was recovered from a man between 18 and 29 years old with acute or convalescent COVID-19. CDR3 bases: TGTGCCACCAGTGATCCGAGGGAATTCGATGAGCAGTTCTTC. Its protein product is CATSDPREFDEQFF.